Below, 13 T cell receptor beta chains from the same sample are listed, as sequenced in a study of T cells in Graves' hyperthyroidism and ophthalmopathy. RNA transcripts yielded amplified TCR beta CDR3 regions. During a first-round RT-PCR of the TCR CDR3, the HTBI primer set was used. TCRdb re-called the multiplex PCR reads with MiXCR, one entry per CDR3 protein. The data contain more than 300,000 distinct CDR3 sequences, about 18% of them seen just once; the ten biggest clones take up around a third. The sequencing sample was made of blood. Every receptor here comes from a woman in her 30s with Graves' hyperthyroidism that later progressed to Graves' ophthalmopathy.

In DNA form, the CDR3 reads TGTGCCAGCAGCCCTGGACACAGCAATGAGCAGTTCTTC. It encodes CASSPGHSNEQFF. V is TRBV11-3 and J is TRBJ2-1, with D perhaps TRBD1 (5 bases). The CDR3 contains 13 residues. Germline V CDR1 and CDR2: SGHNT, YENEEA. The V gene lost 5 bases and the J gene lost 6 bases, with 11 bases spanning the gap.

This clonotype was counted many times. The chain links TRBV27 to TRBJ2-1; 10 bases map to TRBD2. Trimming removed 5 bases from V and 7 bases from J; junction bases left unmatched: 17. The CDR3 runs 18 residues. The germline CDR1 and CDR2 sequences are MNHEY and SMNVEV (reference sequence). Here the CDR3 DNA reads TGTGCCAGCAGTCCTAGTCTAGCGGGACTAGCGATGAAGAATGAGCAGTTCTTC. It encodes CASSPSLAGLAMKNEQFF.

This clonotype was recorded many times. J is TRBJ1-5 and V is TRBV12-3 or TRBV12-4, with D uncertain. The CDR3 spans 18 residues. V lost 6 bases, J lost 0 bases, and 21 bases lay in between. The CDR3 coding sequence is TGTGCCAGCAGCCACCGTTCCGGGCGCGAGGTTAGCAATCAGCCCCAGCATTTT. The encoded protein is CASSHRSGREVSNQPQHF.

This clonotype was picked up many times. J is TRBJ2-1 and V is TRBV11-2; 15 bases are a match to TRBD2. With 3 bases clipped from V and 8 bases from J, the junction kept 8 bases outside the gene matches. CDR1 is SGHAT, CDR2 FQNNGV, per germline. CDR3 length: 17 amino acids. The CDR3 nucleotides read TGTGCCAGCAGCTTCGGACTAGCGGGGGGGTTATTCGATGAGCAGTTCTTC. The encoded protein is CASSFGLAGGLFDEQFF.

This clonotype was counted at least ten times. This chain links TRBV19 with TRBJ1-5; D unclear. The CDR3 spans 15 residues. V gave up 8 bases and J gave up 2 bases, with 16 bases separating them. CDR1 is LNHDA, CDR2 SQIVND, per germline (reference sequence). CDR3 sequence reads: CASQANYGGNQPQHF. CDR3 nucleotides: TGTGCCAGTCAGGCCAATTATGGGGGCAATCAGCCCCAGCATTTT.

This clonotype was seen only once. This rearrangement joins TRBV2 to TRBJ1-6; tentatively, D is TRBD1 (5 bases). The CDR3 runs 13 residues. V was trimmed by 7 bases and J by 4 bases, leaving 8 bases between them. CDR1 is SNHLY, CDR2 FYNNEI, per germline. The CDR3 spells CASNQGYNSPLHF. The CDR3 DNA reads as TGTGCCAGCAACCAGGGATATAATTCACCCCTCCACTTT. Looking up the rest from reference TRBV2 and TRBJ1-6 gives the full variable domain: EPEVTQTPSHQVTQMGQEVILRCVPISNHLYFYWYRQILGQKVEFLVSFYNNEISEKSEIFDDQFSVERPDGSNFTLKIRSTKLEDSAMYFCASNQGYNSPLHFGNGTRLTVT.

This clonotype has ten or more counts. The V and J genes are TRBV6-1 and TRBJ1-1; D gene ambiguous. Germline CDR1 is MNHNS and CDR2 is SASEGT. This CDR3 region has 15 residues. V was shortened by 2 bases and J by 1 base, with 11 bases between the two germline ends. CDR3 residues: CASSEIERENTEAFF. The CDR3 bases are TGTGCCAGCAGTGAAATTGAAAGGGAGAACACTGAAGCTTTCTTT.

This chain links TRBV28 with TRBJ2-4; TRBD1 matches at 10 bases. Unmatched junction bases numbered 21, after V lost 6 bases and J lost 4 bases. CDR3 size: 20 residues. CDR1 is MDHEN, CDR2 SYDVKM, per germline. CDR3 residues: CASSPSPGDRGSHRKNIQYF. Here the CDR3 DNA reads TGTGCCAGCAGCCCCTCTCCCGGGGACAGGGGTTCCCATCGGAAAAACATTCAGTACTTC.

This clonotype was seen many times. Here the CDR3 reads CASSIQENYGYTF. The CDR3, as DNA: TGTGCCAGTAGTATTCAGGAAAACTATGGCTACACCTTC. The V gene is TRBV19, the J gene TRBJ1-2, with D unclear. CDR3 length: 13 residues. Germline loops: CDR1 LNHDA, CDR2 SQIVND (reference sequence). The V end lost 3 bases, the J end lost 2 bases, and 7 bases lay between the germline ends.

This clonotype was picked up a small number of times. The V gene is TRBV3-1, the J gene TRBJ2-7, with 14 bases aligning to TRBD2. Germline values: CDR1 LGHDT, CDR2 YNNKEL (reference sequence). The CDR3 covers 16 residues. V was clipped by 4 bases and J by 4 bases; unmatched bases: 6. In DNA form, the CDR3 reads TGTGCCAGCAGCCGGGCGGGACTAGCGGGGGAATACGAGCAGTACTTC. It is translated as CASSRAGLAGEYEQYF.

This clonotype appeared many times. The chain recombines TRBV5-1 with TRBJ2-1; the D is unclear. CDR3 length: 12 amino acids. V shed 6 bases and J shed 3 bases, with 7 bases lying between them. Germline CDR1 and CDR2: SGHRS and YFSETQ. CDR3 bases: TGCGCCAGCAACGTAAACTACAATGAGCAGTTCTTC. This gives the protein CASNVNYNEQFF.

This clonotype has a count of ten or more. The genes are TRBV27 and TRBJ2-7; TRBD2 agrees at 16 bases. The CDR3 spans 16 residues. With 5 bases clipped from V and 4 bases from J, the junction kept 5 bases outside the gene matches. Germline CDR1 reads MNHEY; CDR2 reads SMNVEV (reference sequence). CDR3 sequence: CASSGTSGRASYEQYF. The CDR3 DNA sequence: TGTGCCAGCAGTGGGACTAGCGGGAGGGCCTCGTACGAGCAGTACTTC.

In its sample, this clonotype was seen many times. This chain joins TRBV11-2 and TRBJ1-6; D not resolved. CDR1 and CDR2 (germline): SGHAT, FQNNGV. The CDR3 covers 14 residues. V was pared by 5 bases and J by 5 bases, with 10 bases between. The CDR3 DNA reads TGTGCCAGCAGCCGAAGACTAGATAATTCACCCCTCCACTTT. Translating it yields CASSRRLDNSPLHF.